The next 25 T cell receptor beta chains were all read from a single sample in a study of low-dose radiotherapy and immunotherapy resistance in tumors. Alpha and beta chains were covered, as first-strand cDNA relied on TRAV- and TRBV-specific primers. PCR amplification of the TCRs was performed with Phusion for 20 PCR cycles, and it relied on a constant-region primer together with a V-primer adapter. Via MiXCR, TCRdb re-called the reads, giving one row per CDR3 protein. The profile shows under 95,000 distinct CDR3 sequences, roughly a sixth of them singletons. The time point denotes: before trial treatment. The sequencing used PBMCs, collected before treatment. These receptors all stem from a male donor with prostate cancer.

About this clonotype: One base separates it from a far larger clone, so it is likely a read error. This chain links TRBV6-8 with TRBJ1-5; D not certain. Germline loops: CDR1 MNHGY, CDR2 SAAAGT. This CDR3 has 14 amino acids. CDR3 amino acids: CAGSYPGWDQPQHF. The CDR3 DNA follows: TGTGCCGGCAGTTACCCGGGGTGGGATCAGCCCCAGCATTTT.

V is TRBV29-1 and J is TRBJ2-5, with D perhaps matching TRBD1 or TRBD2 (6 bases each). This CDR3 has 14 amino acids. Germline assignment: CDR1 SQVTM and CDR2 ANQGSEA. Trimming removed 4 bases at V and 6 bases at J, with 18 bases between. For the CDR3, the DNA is TGCAGCGTTGGCTACGTGGGGGGCTGGAAGACCCAGTACTTC. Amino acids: CSVGYVGGWKTQYF.

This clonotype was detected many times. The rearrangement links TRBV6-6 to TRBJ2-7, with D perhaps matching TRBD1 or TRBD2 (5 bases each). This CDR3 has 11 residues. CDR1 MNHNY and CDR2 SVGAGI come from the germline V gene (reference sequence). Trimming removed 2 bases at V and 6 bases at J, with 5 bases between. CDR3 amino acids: CASSYGGEQYF. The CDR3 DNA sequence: TGTGCCAGCAGTTACGGGGGCGAGCAGTACTTC.

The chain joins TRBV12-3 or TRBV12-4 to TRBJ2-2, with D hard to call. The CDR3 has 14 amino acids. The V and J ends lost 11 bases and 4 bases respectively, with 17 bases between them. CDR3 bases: TGTGCCGCCGGTAATTCGCCTGCCACCGGGGAGCTGTTTTTT. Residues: CAAGNSPATGELFF.

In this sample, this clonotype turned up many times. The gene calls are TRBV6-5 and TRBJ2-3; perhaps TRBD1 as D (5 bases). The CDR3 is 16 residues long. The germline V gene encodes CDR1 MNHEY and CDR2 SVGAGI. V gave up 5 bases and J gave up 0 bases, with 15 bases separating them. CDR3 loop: CASSPRAIWSTDTQYF. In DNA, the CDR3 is TGTGCCAGCAGTCCCAGGGCTATATGGAGCACAGATACGCAGTATTTT.

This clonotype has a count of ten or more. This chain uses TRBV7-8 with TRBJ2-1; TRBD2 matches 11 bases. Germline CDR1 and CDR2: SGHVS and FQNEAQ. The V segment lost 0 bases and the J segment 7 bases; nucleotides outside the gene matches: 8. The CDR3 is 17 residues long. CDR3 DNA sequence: TGTGCCAGCAGCTTAGCGAATAGCGGGGGGGTTCGTAATGAGCAGTTCTTC. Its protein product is CASSLANSGGVRNEQFF.

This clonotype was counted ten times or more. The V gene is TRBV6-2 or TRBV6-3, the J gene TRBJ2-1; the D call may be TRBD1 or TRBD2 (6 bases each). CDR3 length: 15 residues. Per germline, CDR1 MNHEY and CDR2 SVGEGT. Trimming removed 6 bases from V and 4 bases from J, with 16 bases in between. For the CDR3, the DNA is TGTGCCAGCAGCCCTGAGGAGGGGGGTTACAATGAGCAGTTCTTC. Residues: CASSPEEGGYNEQFF.

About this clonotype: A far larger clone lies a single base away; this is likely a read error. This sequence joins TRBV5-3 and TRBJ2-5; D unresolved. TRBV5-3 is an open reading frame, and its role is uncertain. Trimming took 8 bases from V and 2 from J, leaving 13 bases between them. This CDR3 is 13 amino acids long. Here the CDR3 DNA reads TGTGCCAGCTGCTCCACGGGTCAAGAGACCCAGTACTTC. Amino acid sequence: CASCSTGQETQYF.

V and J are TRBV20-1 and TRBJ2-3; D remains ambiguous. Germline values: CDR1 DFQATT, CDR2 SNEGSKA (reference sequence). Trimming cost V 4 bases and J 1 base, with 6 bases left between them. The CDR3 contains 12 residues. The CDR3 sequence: CSATIGTDTQYF. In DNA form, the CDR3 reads TGCAGTGCTACAATCGGCACAGATACGCAGTATTTT.

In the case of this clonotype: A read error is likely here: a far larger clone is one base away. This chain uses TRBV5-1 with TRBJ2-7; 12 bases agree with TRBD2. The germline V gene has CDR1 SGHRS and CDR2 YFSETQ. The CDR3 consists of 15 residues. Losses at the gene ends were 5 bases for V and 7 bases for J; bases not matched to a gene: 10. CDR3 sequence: CASRLAGGGADEQYF. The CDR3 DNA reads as TGCGCCAGCAGACTAGCGGGGGGCGGGGCCGATGAGCAGTACTTC. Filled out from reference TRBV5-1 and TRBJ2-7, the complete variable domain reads KAGVTQTPRYLIKTRGQQVTLSCSPISGHRSVSWYQQTPGQGLQFLFEYFSETQRNKGNFPGRFSGRQFSNSRSEMNVSTLELGDSALYLCASRLAGGGADEQYFGPGTRLTVT.

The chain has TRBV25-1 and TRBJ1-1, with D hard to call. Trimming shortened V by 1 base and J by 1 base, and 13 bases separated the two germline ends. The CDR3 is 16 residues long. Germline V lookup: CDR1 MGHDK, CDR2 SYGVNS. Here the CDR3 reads CASSEWGITKNTEAFF. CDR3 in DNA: TGTGCCAGCAGTGAATGGGGAATCACAAAGAACACTGAAGCTTTCTTT.

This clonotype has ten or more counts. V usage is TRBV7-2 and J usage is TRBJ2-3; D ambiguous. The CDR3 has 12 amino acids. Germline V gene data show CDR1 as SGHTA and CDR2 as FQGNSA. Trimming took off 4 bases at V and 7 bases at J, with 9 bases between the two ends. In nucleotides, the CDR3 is TGTGCCAGCAGCTACGGAAGAAATACGCAGTATTTT. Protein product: CASSYGRNTQYF.

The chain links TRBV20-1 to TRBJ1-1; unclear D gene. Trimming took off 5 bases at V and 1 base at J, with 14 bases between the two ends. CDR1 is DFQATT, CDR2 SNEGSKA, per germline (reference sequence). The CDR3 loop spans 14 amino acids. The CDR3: CSASIFDGNTEAFF. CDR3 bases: TGCAGTGCTTCAATCTTTGACGGGAACACTGAAGCTTTCTTT.

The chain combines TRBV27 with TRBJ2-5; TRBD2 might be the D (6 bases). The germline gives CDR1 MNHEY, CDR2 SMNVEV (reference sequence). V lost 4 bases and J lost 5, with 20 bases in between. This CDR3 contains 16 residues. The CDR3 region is CASSSSVYAGRETQYF. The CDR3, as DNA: TGTGCCAGCAGTTCCTCCGTCTACGCGGGGCGGGAGACCCAGTACTTC.

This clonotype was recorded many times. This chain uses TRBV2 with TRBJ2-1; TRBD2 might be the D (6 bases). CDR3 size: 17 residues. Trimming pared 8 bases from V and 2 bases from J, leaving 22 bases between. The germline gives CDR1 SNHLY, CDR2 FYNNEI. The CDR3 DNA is TGTGCCAGCGGCGCAGGTTACCGGGAGCAAACCTACAATGAGCAGTTCTTC. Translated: CASGAGYREQTYNEQFF.

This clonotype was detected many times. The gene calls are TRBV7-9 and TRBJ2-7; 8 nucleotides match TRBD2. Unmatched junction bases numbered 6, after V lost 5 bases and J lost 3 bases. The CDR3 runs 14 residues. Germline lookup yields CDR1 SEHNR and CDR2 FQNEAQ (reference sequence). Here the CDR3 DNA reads TGTGCCAGCAGCCTTAGCGGGGAACTCTACGAGCAGTACTTC. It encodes CASSLSGELYEQYF.

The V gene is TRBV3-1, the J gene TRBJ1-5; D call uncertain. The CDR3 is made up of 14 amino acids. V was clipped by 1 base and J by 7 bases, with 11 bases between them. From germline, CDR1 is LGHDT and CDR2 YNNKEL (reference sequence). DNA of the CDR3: TGTGCCAGCAGCCAAGCCCGGGAATGGCAGCCCCAGCATTTT. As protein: CASSQAREWQPQHF.

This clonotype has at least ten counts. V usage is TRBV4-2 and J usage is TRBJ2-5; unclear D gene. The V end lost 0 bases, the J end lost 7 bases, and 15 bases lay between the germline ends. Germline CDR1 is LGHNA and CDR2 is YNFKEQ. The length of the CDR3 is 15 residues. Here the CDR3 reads CASSQEVVSLGTQYF. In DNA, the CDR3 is TGTGCCAGCAGCCAAGAGGTTGTCAGCCTGGGGACCCAGTACTTC.

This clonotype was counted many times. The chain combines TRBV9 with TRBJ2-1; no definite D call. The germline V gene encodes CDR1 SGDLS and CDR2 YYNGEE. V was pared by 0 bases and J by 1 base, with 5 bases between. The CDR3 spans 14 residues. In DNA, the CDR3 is TGTGCCAGCAGCGTAGGGACGTCCTACAATGAGCAGTTCTTC. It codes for CASSVGTSYNEQFF.

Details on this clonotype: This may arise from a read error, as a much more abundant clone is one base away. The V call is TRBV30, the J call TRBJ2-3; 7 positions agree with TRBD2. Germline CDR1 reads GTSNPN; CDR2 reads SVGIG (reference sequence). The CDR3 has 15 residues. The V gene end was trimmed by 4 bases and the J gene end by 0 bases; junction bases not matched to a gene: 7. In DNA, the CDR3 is TGTGCCTGGAAGGAAGAGCGGGGAAGCACAGATACGCAGTATTTT. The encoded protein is CAWKEERGSTDTQYF.

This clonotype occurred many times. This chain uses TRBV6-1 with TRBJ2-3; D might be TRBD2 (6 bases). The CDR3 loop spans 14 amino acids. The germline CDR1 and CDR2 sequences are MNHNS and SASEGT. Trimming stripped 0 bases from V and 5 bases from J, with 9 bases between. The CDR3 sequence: CASSEAEGRDTQYF. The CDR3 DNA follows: TGTGCCAGCAGTGAAGCGGAGGGACGAGATACGCAGTATTTT.

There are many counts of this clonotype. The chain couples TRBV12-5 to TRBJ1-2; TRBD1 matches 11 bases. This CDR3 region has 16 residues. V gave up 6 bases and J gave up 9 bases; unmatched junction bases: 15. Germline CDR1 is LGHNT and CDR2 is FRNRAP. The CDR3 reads CASGLPRDRGEFSYTF. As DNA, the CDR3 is TGTGCTAGTGGCCTCCCCCGGGACAGGGGGGAGTTTAGCTACACCTTC.

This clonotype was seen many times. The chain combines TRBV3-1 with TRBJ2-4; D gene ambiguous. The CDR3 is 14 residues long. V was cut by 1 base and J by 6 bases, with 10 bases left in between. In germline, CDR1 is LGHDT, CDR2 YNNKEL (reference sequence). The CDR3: CASSQASRINIQYF. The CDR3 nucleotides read TGTGCCAGCAGCCAAGCATCCAGAATAAACATTCAGTACTTC.

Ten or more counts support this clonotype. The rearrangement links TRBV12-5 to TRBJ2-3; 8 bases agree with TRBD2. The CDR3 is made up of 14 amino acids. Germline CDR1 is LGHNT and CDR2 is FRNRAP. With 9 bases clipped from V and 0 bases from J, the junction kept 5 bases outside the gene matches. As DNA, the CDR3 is TGTGCTAGCGTAGCGGGAACTAGCACAGATACGCAGTATTTT. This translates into CASVAGTSTDTQYF. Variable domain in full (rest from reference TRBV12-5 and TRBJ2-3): DARVTQTPRHKVTEMGQEVTMRCQPILGHNTVFWYRQTMMQGLELLAYFRNRAPLDDSGMPKDRFSAEMPDATLATLKIQPSEPRDSAVYFCASVAGTSTDTQYFGPGTRLTVL.

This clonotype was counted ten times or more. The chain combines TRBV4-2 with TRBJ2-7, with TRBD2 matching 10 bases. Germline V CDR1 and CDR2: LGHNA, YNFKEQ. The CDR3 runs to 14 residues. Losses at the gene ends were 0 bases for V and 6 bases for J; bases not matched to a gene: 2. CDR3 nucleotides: TGTGCCAGCAGCCAAGAGGGACTAGCGTCCGAGCAGTACTTC. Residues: CASSQEGLASEQYF.